Listed below are T cell receptor beta chains from one sample, sequenced in a study of cytomegalovirus exposure and HLA in healthy donors. Profiled with immunoSEQ multiplex PCR; TCRdb holds only in-frame clones, not every one. The table has about 160,000 clones, about two thirds seen once; the top ten hold under 3.5%. The specimen was PBMCs. The receptor set was obtained from a woman younger than 45 in good health and CMV-seronegative. Both conserved end residues are part of each CDR3. D genes are given only for firm matches. Some rows mark clone size as missing; the rest say once, few, many or name a class of expanded clone.

D: NA; J: TRBJ1-4; size: NA; V: TRBV27; CDR3: CATAGRQNEKLFF; DNA: TGTGCCACCGCGGGACGGCAAAATGAAAAACTGTTTTTT
D: TRBD1; J: TRBJ2-7; size: NA; V: TRBV5-8; CDR3: CASTRTGPYEQYF; DNA: TGTGCCAGCACCCGGACAGGCCCCTACGAGCAGTACTTC
D: NA; J: TRBJ2-7; size: few; V: TRBV9; CDR3: CASSVGGILNEQYF; DNA: TGTGCCAGCAGCGTAGGGGGCATCCTAAACGAGCAGTACTTC
D: NA; J: TRBJ1-2; size: NA; V: TRBV7-2; CDR3: CASSPAQDSYRGDGYTF; DNA: TGTGCCAGCAGCCCAGCTCAGGACAGTTATCGGGGGGATGGCTACACCTTC
D: NA; J: TRBJ2-1; size: many; V: TRBV1; CDR3: CTSSQREARDEQFF; DNA: TGCACCAGCAGCCAGAGGGAGGCGAGGGATGAGCAGTTCTTC
D: TRBD1; J: TRBJ1-2; size: few; V: TRBV6-1; CDR3: CASSEVNRGPGYGYTF; DNA: TGTGCCAGCAGTGAGGTTAACAGGGGACCGGGCTATGGCTACACCTTC
D: NA; J: TRBJ1-2; size: NA; V: TRBV6-1; CDR3: CASSSGQLGSYGYTF; DNA: TGTGCCAGCAGCTCTGGACAGCTCGGATCCTATGGCTACACCTTC
D: NA; J: TRBJ1-1; size: NA; V: TRBV7-2; CDR3: CASSLVVGVGTEAFF; DNA: TGTGCCAGCAGCTTAGTAGTAGGGGTAGGCACTGAAGCTTTCTTT
D: NA; J: TRBJ2-3; size: NA; V: TRBV7-2; CDR3: CASSLGANTDTQYF; DNA: TGTGCCAGCAGCTTAGGTGCGAACACAGATACGCAGTATTTT
D: TRBD1; J: TRBJ2-1; size: NA; V: TRBV11-1; CDR3: CASSRTGAYNEQFF; DNA: TGTGCCAGCAGCCGGACAGGGGCGTACAATGAGCAGTTCTTC
D: TRBD2; J: TRBJ2-7; size: once; V: TRBV14; CDR3: CASSFPGLPYEQYF; DNA: TGTGCCAGCAGTTTCCCGGGACTACCCTACGAGCAGTACTTC
D: TRBD1; J: TRBJ2-7; size: NA; V: TRBV28; CDR3: CASSPRDSFYEQYF; DNA: TGTGCCAGCAGCCCCCGGGACAGCTTCTACGAGCAGTACTTC
D: TRBD1; J: TRBJ1-6; size: NA; V: TRBV4-2; CDR3: CASSQRDRAYNSPLHF; DNA: TGTGCCAGCAGCCAAAGAGACAGGGCTTATAATTCACCCCTCCACTTT
D: NA; J: TRBJ1-2; size: NA; V: TRBV21-1; CDR3: CASSKVRVDREPFYGYTF; DNA: TGTGCCAGCAGCAAAGTGAGGGTGGACAGGGAACCCTTCTATGGCTACACCTTC
D: TRBD2; J: TRBJ2-7; size: NA; V: TRBV4-1; CDR3: CASSQLAGLAYEQYF; DNA: TGCGCCAGCAGCCAACTAGCGGGGCTGGCCTACGAGCAGTACTTC
D: TRBD1; J: TRBJ1-1; size: once; V: TRBV18; CDR3: CASSPDRDSLNTEAFF; DNA: TGTGCCAGCTCACCTGATCGGGACAGTCTGAACACTGAAGCTTTCTTT
D: NA; J: TRBJ2-5; size: NA; V: TRBV5-4; CDR3: CASSKERETQYF; DNA: TGTGCCAGCAGCAAAGAGAGGGAGACCCAGTACTTC
D: NA; J: TRBJ2-2; size: NA; V: TRBV5-1; CDR3: CASSLGNMVNGELFF; DNA: TGCGCCAGCAGCTTGGGCAACATGGTGAACGGGGAGCTGTTTTTT
D: TRBD1; J: TRBJ2-7; size: NA; V: TRBV5-4; CDR3: CASSDTGTGGIKQYF; DNA: TGTGCCAGCAGCGACACCGGGACAGGGGGAATCAAGCAGTACTTC
D: TRBD1; J: TRBJ2-1; size: NA; V: TRBV4-1; CDR3: CASSQPGQRTYNEQFF; DNA: TGCGCCAGCAGCCAGCCGGGACAGCGGACATACAATGAGCAGTTCTTC
D: NA; J: TRBJ1-4; size: NA; V: TRBV6-6; CDR3: CASSYMGVTSEKLFF; DNA: TGTGCCAGCAGTTACATGGGAGTCACGAGTGAAAAACTGTTTTTT
D: NA; J: TRBJ1-4; size: few; V: TRBV4-1; CDR3: CASSQESRVGVNEKLFF; DNA: TGCGCCAGCAGCCAAGAATCCAGGGTTGGAGTTAATGAAAAACTGTTTTTT
D: TRBD2; J: TRBJ2-7; size: NA; V: TRBV11-2; CDR3: CASRGLAGAYEQYF; DNA: TGTGCCAGCAGAGGACTAGCGGGAGCCTACGAGCAGTACTTC
D: TRBD1; J: TRBJ1-6; size: NA; V: TRBV4-3; CDR3: CASSQGTGNSPLHF; DNA: TGCGCCAGCAGCCAAGGGACAGGCAATTCACCCCTCCACTTT
D: NA; J: TRBJ1-1; size: NA; V: TRBV28; CDR3: CASSLGRQAFF; DNA: TGTGCCAGCAGTTTAGGCAGGCAAGCTTTCTTT
D: TRBD2; J: TRBJ2-2; size: NA; V: TRBV7-8; CDR3: CASSFSSGRRTGELFF; DNA: TGTGCCAGCAGCTTTTCTAGCGGGAGACGCACCGGGGAGCTGTTTTTT
D: NA; J: TRBJ2-4; size: NA; V: TRBV7-2; CDR3: CASSLDSPGLAF; DNA: TGTGCCAGCAGCTTAGATTCTCCAGGGTTAGCCTTC
D: NA; J: TRBJ1-1; size: NA; V: TRBV7-9; CDR3: CASSPESATEAFF; DNA: TGTGCCAGCAGCCCAGAAAGCGCCACTGAAGCTTTCTTT
D: TRBD1; J: TRBJ1-1; size: NA; V: TRBV5-4; CDR3: CASSSPGGGGFNTEAFF; DNA: TGTGCCAGCAGCTCCCCAGGGGGCGGGGGCTTCAACACTGAAGCTTTCTTT
D: NA; J: TRBJ1-4; size: NA; V: TRBV9; CDR3: CASSERAAGGEKLFF; DNA: TGTGCCAGCAGCGAGAGGGCCGCAGGAGGTGAAAAACTGTTTTTT
D: TRBD2; J: TRBJ2-1; size: NA; V: TRBV7-9; CDR3: CASNLGTSGYNEQFF; DNA: TGTGCCAGCAACCTTGGGACTAGCGGCTACAATGAGCAGTTCTTC
D: TRBD1; J: TRBJ1-3; size: few; V: TRBV5-5; CDR3: CASSLGQGGNTIYF; DNA: TGTGCCAGCAGCTTGGGACAGGGTGGAAACACCATATATTTT
D: NA; J: TRBJ1-5; size: NA; V: TRBV27; CDR3: CASSAGILSNQPQHF; DNA: TGTGCCAGCAGTGCCGGGATCCTAAGCAATCAGCCCCAGCATTTT
D: NA; J: TRBJ1-1; size: NA; V: TRBV9; CDR3: CASSVSPAREAFF; DNA: TGTGCCAGCAGCGTTTCTCCTGCCAGGGAAGCTTTCTTT
D: NA; J: TRBJ1-1; size: few; V: TRBV7-9; CDR3: CASSLALGENTEAFF; DNA: TGTGCCAGCAGCTTAGCGCTCGGGGAGAACACTGAAGCTTTCTTT
D: TRBD1; J: TRBJ2-7; size: NA; V: TRBV28; CDR3: CASSMDRDRYEQYF; DNA: TGTGCCAGCAGCATGGACAGGGATCGCTACGAGCAGTACTTC
D: NA; J: TRBJ2-2; size: few; V: TRBV4-1; CDR3: CASSQERVREAGELFF; DNA: TGCGCCAGCAGCCAAGAAAGGGTCAGGGAGGCCGGGGAGCTGTTTTTT
D: NA; J: TRBJ2-6; size: NA; V: TRBV27; CDR3: CASSSRAGANVLTF; DNA: TGTGCCAGCAGTTCCAGGGCTGGGGCCAACGTCCTGACTTTC
D: NA; J: TRBJ2-6; size: NA; V: TRBV11-1; CDR3: CASSLWGPGANVLTF; DNA: TGTGCCAGCAGCTTATGGGGGCCTGGGGCCAACGTCCTGACTTTC